This T cell receptor beta chain was captured in a study of blood T cell repertoires in COVID-19 (dated by TCRdb to 2018 to 2021). Context from the whole study: Samples from collaborators originated in the United States, Italy and Spain and spanned both the acute and convalescent phases of COVID-19. The prospective study material was composed of cDNA or gDNA derived from T cells, B-cell-depleted T cells, or PBMCs. The sample metadata nearly always contained a de-identified subject ID, COVID-19 status, age in years and sex. Where available, HLA class I and class II types were taken from metadata supplied by the sample provider and were not determined by assay-based typing. The repertoires were made available in a free public database intended to serve as a resource for research on the immune response to SARS-CoV-2. Samples were obtained from the ongoing ImmuneRACE study (first 160 participants) and from roughly 1,300 subjects provided by 6 global collaborators. Deeply sampled blood TCRbeta repertoires from subjects exposed to, actively infected with, or recovered from COVID-19 were included in the dataset.

In the case of this clone: The antigen it binds to is not known. Nothing much larger sits one base from this clone, and base qualities are not available.

The paper as a whole reports these results and caveats: The amount of clinical and demographic metadata varied by source and participant and was provided uncurated.

TCRbeta CDR3 regions were amplified from genomic DNA by means of the immunoSEQ Assay, a bias-controlled multiplex PCR. In the authors' own workflow: The number of nucleated cells in each sample was estimated from the amplification of reference gene primers within the assay. Sequence reads were collapsed and filtered to measure the absolute abundance of every unique TCRbeta CDR3 rearrangement. Productive Simpson clonality was computed per sample as the square root of Simpson's diversity index over productive rearrangements. As stored in TCRdb, this immuneACCESS dataset retains in-frame rearrangements with V and J assigned. A fraction of the clones does not appear; measured against another copy, unresolved V genes explain less than half of the discrepancy, and the remainder lacks a known reason. V, J and clone size derive from that table, while D and trimming were established from the DNA sequence. The sample yields around 250,000 clones; about 80% were counted once. The top ten hold approximately 1.9% of the sample.

Collaborating institutions collected whole blood in K2EDTA tubes following their own protocols. Collaborator samples were shipped for TCRbeta analysis as frozen whole blood, isolated PBMCs, or DNA extracted from either sample type. V was cut back by 3 bases and J by 4 bases, leaving a gap of 19 bases between them. CDR1 and CDR2, per the germline V gene (reference sequence), are LGHDT and YNNKEL. The CDR3 runs 17 residues from the cysteine to the phenylalanine. The retained sequence is limited to the CDR3, 51 bases, with the frame set at the first base. This receptor was taken from an elderly woman with acute or convalescent COVID-19. The sample was peripheral blood. This chain joins TRBV3-1 (or the pseudogene TRBV3-2) to TRBJ2-1; the D gene is possibly TRBD2, with 6 bases matching. The DNA sequence is TGTGCCAGCAGCCATGACGGCGGGACCCCCCGTTACAATGAGCAGTTCTTC. The encoded protein is CASSHDGGTPRYNEQFF.